Reported below is one TCR beta chain. Its antigen is unidentified. TCRdb reanalyzed the 5' RACE reads and collapses them to one entry per CDR3 protein, without DNA. The listing contains approximately 380,000 distinct CDR3 sequences. The data are from a study of T cells expressing NK-cell markers. Whole-study context: Within the sequenced cohort of eight donors, seven exhibited HCMV seropositivity and one was seronegative. The study's findings and limits: In four donors, dominant clonotypes made up about 25-60.1% of CD3+CD56-NKG2C+ cells. The HCMV specificity of the expanded NKG2C+ T cell clones stayed unresolved.

Material for sequencing was blood T cells: a sorted CD56 or NKG2C T cell subset, CD4+ or CD8+ T cells, or bulk PBMC T cells (not recorded which). The clonotype comes from a man aged 18-70 years in good health.

CDR3 loop: CASSYSRIQAYGYTF. The chain is built from TRBV6-5 and TRBJ1-2; the TRBD1 assignment by TCRdb is unverifiable without DNA. This CDR3 region has 15 residues. CDR1 MNHEY and CDR2 SVGAGI come from the germline V gene.